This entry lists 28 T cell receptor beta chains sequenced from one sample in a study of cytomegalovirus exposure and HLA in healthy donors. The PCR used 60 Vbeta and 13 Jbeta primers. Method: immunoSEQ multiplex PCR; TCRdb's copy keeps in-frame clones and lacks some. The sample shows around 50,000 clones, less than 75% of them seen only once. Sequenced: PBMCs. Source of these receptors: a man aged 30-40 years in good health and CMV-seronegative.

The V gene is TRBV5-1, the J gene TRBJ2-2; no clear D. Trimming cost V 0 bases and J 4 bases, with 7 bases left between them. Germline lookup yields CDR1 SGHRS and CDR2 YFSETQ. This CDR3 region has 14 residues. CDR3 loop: CASSLGHRTGELFF. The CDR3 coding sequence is TGCGCCAGCAGCTTGGGGCACCGCACCGGGGAGCTGTTTTTT.

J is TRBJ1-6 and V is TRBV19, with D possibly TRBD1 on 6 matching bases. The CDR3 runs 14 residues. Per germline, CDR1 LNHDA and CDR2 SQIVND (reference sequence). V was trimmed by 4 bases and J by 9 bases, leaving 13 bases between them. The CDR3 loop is CASSTQQGSSPLHF. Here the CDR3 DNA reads TGTGCCAGTAGTACCCAACAGGGAAGTTCACCCCTCCACTTT.

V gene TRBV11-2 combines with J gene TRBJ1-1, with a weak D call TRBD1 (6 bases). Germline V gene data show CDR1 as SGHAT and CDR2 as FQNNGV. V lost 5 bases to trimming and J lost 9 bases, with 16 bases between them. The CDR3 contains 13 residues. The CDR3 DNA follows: TGTGCCAGCAGCCCGGACAGAACGGGTAAAGCTTTCTTT. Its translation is CASSPDRTGKAFF. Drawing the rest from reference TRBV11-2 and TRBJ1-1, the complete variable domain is EAGVAQSPRYKIIEKRQSVAFWCNPISGHATLYWYQQILGQGPKLLIQFQNNGVVDDSQLPKDRFSAERLKGVDSTLKIQPAKLEDSAVYLCASSPDRTGKAFFGQGTRLTVV.

The CDR3 region is CASSTQGLSYEQYF. DNA of the CDR3: TGTGCCAGCAGTACACAGGGGCTCTCCTACGAGCAGTACTTC. The V call is TRBV6-1, the J call TRBJ2-7; 7 nucleotides align to TRBD1. The CDR3 sequence is 14 residues long. The germline CDR1 and CDR2 sequences are MNHNS and SASEGT. Trimming at V came to 5 bases and at J to 0 bases, leaving 4 bases not matched to a gene.

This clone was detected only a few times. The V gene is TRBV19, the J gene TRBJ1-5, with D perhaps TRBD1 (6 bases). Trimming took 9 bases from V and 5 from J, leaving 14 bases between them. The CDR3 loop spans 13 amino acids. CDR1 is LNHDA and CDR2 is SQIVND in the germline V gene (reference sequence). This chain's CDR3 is CASGAGADQPQHF. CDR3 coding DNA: TGTGCCAGCGGGGCAGGGGCGGATCAGCCCCAGCATTTT.

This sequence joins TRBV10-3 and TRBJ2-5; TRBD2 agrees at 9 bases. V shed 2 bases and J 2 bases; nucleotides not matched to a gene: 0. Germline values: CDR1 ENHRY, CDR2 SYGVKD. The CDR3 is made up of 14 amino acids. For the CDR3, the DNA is TGTGCCATCAGTGAGGGACTAGCGCAAGAGACCCAGTACTTC. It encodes CAISEGLAQETQYF.

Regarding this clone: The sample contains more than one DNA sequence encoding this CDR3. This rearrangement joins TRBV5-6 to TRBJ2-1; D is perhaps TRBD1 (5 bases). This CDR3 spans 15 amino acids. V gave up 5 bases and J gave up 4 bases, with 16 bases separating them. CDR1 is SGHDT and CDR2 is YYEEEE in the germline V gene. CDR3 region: CASSYDSSRYNEQFF. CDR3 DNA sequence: TGTGCCAGCAGTTACGACAGCTCCCGATACAATGAGCAGTTCTTC. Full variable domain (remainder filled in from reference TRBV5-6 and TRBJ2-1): DAGVTQSPTHLIKTRGQQVTLRCSPKSGHDTVSWYQQALGQGPQFIFQYYEEEERQRGNFPDRFSGHQFPNYSSELNVNALLLGDSALYLCASSYDSSRYNEQFFGPGTRLTVL.

CDR3 loop: CSVEEGLAGRYEQFF. The CDR3 coding sequence is TGCAGCGTTGAAGAGGGCCTAGCGGGGCGGTATGAGCAGTTCTTC. The V gene is TRBV29-1, the J gene TRBJ2-1, with 9 bases identical to TRBD2. Germline V gives CDR1 SQVTM, CDR2 ANQGSEA. Trimming removed 0 bases from V and 8 bases from J; junction bases left unmatched: 8. CDR3 length: 15 amino acids.

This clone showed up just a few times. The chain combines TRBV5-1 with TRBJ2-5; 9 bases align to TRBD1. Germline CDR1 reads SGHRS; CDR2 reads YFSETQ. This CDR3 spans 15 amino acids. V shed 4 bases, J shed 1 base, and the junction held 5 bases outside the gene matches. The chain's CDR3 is CASSLTGGVQETQYF. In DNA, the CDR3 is TGCGCCAGCAGCCTTACAGGGGGCGTCCAAGAGACCCAGTACTTC.

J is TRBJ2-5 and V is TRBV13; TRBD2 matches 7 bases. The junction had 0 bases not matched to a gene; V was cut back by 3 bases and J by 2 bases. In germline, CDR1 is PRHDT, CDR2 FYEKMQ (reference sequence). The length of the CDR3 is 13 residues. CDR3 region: CASSLGGQETQYF. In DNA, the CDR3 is TGTGCCAGCAGCTTGGGGGGGCAAGAGACCCAGTACTTC.

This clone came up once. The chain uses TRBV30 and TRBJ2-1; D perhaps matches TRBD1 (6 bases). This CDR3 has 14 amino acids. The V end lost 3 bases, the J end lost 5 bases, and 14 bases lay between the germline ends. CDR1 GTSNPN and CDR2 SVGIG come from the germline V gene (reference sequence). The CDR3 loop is CAWSRDIGNNEQFF. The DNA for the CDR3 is TGTGCCTGGAGCCGGGACATAGGAAACAATGAGCAGTTCTTC.

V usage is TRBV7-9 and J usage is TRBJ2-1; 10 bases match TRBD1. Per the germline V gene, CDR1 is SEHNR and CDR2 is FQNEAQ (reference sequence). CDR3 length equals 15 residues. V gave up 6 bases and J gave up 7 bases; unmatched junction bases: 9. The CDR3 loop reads CASRIGTGERNEQFF. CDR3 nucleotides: TGTGCCAGCAGGATCGGGACAGGGGAGAGGAATGAGCAGTTCTTC.

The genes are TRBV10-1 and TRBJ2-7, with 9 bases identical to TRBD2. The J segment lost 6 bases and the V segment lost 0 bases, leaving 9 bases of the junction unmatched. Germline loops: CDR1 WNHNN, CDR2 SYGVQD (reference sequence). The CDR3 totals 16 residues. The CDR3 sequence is CASSESSSGKEGEQYF. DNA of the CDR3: TGCGCCAGCAGTGAGTCGTCTAGCGGGAAAGAAGGCGAGCAGTACTTC.

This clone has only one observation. CDR3: CASTVRNQETQYF. The CDR3 bases are TGTGCCAGCACCGTGAGAAACCAAGAGACCCAGTACTTC. J is TRBJ2-5 and V is TRBV5-4; no definite D call. Looked up from germline, CDR1 is SGHNT and CDR2 is YYREEE (reference sequence). Trimming left V 6 bases short and J 0 bases short, with 9 bases between. This CDR3 has 13 amino acids.

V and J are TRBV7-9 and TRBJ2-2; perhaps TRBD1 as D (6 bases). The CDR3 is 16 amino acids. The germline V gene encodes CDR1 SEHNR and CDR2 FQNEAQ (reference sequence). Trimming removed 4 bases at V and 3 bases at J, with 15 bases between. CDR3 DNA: TGTGCCAGCAGCTCCGGGTTCTACAGGGACACCGGGGAGCTGTTTTTT. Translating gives CASSSGFYRDTGELFF. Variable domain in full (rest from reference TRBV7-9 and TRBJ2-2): DTGVSQNPRHKITKRGQNVTFRCDPISEHNRLYWYRQTLGQGPEFLTYFQNEAQLEKSRLLSDRFSAERPKGSFSTLEIQRTEQGDSAMYLCASSSGFYRDTGELFFGEGSRLTVL.

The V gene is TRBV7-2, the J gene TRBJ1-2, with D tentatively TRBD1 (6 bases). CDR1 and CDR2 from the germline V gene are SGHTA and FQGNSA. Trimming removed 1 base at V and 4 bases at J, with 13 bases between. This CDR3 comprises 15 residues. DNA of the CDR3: TGTGCCAGCAGCTTAGTTGGGGGCGCAGGCTATGGCTACACCTTC. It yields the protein CASSLVGGAGYGYTF.

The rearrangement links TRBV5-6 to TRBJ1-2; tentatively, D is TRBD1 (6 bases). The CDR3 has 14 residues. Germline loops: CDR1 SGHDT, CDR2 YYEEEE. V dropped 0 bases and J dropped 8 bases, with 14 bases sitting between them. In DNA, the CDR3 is TGTGCCAGCAGCTTGGTACGGCTACAGGGCGGCTACACCTTC. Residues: CASSLVRLQGGYTF.

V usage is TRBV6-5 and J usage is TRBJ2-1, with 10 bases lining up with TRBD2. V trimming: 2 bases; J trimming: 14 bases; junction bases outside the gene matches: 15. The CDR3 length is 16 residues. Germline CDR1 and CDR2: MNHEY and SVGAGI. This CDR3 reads CASSYQPMTSGFHKFF. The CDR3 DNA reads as TGTGCCAGCAGTTACCAACCAATGACTAGCGGGTTTCACAAGTTCTTC.

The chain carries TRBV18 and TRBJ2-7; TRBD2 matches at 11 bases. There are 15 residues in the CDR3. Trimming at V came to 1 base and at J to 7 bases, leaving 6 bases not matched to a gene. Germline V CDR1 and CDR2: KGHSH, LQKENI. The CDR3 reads CASSPLIAGGPEQYF. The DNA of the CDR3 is TGTGCCAGCTCACCACTAATAGCGGGAGGGCCGGAGCAGTACTTC.

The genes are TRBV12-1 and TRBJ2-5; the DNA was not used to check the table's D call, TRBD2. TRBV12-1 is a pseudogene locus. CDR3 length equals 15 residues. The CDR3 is CASSPRTSGKETQYF. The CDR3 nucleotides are TGTGCCAGCAGCCCTCGGACTAGCGGTAAAGAGACCCAGTACTTC.

The CDR3, as DNA: TGTGCCAGCAGTCTCCGGACTAGCGGCACCGGGGAGCTGTTTTTT. This gives the protein CASSLRTSGTGELFF. The chain joins TRBV27 to TRBJ2-2, with TRBD2 matching 10 bases. CDR3 length: 15 amino acids. Germline values: CDR1 MNHEY, CDR2 SMNVEV (reference sequence). The ends lost 5 bases at V and 4 bases at J; junction bases unmatched: 4.

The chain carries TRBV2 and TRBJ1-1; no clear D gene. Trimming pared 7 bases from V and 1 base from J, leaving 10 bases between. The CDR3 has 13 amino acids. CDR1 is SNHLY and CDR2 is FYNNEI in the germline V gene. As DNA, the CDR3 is TGTGCCAGCATGTCGTCAGAGAACACTGAAGCTTTCTTT. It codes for CASMSSENTEAFF.

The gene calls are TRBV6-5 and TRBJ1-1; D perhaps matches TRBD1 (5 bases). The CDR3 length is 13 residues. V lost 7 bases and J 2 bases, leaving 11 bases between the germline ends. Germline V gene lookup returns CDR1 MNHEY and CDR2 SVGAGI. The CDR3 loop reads CASTRGSNTEAFF. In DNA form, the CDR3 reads TGTGCCAGCACCCGGGGGTCTAACACTGAAGCTTTCTTT.

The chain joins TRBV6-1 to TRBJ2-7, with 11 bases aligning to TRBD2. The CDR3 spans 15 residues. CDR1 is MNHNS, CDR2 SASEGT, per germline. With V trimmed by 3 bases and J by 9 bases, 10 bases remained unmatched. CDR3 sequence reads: CASSERLAGSVGQYF. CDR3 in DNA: TGTGCCAGCAGTGAGCGACTAGCGGGAAGTGTGGGGCAGTACTTC.

This chain's CDR3 is CASSATGTSFGELFF. CDR3 sequence (DNA): TGTGCCAGCAGTGCCACCGGGACTTCTTTCGGGGAGCTGTTTTTT. The chain joins TRBV2 to TRBJ2-2; D possibly corresponds to TRBD2 (6 bases). CDR1 SNHLY and CDR2 FYNNEI come from the germline V gene. This CDR3 region has 15 residues. Trimming took off 4 bases at V and 7 bases at J, with 16 bases between the two ends.

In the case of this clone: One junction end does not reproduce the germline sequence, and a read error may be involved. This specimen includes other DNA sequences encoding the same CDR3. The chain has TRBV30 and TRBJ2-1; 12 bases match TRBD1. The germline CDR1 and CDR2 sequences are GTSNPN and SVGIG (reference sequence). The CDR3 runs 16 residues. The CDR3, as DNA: TGTGCATGGAAACGGGACAGGGGGCGAGTAATTGATGAGCAGTTCTTC. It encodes CAWKRDRGRVIDEQFF. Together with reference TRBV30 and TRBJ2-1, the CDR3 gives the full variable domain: SQTIHQWPATLVQPVGSPLSLECTVEGTSNPNLYWYRQAAGRGLQLLFYSVGIGQISSEVPQNLSASRPQDRQFILSSKKLLLSDSGFYLCAWKRDRGRVIDEQFFGPGTRLTVL.

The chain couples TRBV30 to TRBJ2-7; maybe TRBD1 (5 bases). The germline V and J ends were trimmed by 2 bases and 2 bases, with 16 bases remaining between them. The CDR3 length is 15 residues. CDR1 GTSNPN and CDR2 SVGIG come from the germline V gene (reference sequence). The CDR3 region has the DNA TGTGCCTGGAGTTCAACAGGCTCCCTCCCCTACGAGCAGTACTTC. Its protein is CAWSSTGSLPYEQYF.

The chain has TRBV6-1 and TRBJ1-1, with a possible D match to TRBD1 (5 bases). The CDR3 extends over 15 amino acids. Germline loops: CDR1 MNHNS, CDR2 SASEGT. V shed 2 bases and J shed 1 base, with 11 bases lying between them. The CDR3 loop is CASSELWQGNTEAFF. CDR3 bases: TGTGCCAGCAGTGAATTGTGGCAGGGGAACACTGAAGCTTTCTTT.